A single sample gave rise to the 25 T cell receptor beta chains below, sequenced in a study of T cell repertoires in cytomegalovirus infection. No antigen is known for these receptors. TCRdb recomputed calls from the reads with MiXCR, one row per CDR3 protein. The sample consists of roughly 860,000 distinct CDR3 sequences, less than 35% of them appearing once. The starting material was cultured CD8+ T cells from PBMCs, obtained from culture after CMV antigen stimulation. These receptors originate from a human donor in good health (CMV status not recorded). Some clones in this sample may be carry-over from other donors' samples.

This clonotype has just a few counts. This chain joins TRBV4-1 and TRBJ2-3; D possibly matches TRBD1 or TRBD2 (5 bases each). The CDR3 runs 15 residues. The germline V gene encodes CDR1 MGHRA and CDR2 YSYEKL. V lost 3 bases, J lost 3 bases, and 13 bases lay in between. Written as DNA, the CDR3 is TGCGCCAGCAGCCAGGGGGACCTGGGGACAGATACGCAGTATTTT. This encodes CASSQGDLGTDTQYF.

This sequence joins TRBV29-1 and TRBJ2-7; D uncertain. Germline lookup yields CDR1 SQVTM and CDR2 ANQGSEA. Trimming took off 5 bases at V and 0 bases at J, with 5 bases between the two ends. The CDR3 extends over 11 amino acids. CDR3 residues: CSVISSYEQYF. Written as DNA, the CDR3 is TGCAGCGTTATCAGCTCCTACGAGCAGTACTTC.

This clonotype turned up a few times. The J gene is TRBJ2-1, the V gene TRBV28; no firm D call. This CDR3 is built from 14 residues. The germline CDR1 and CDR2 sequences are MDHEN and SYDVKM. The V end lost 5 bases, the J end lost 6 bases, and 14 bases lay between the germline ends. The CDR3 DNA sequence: TGTGCCAGCAGTCCGCCCAGATTTGGCAATGAGCAGTTCTTC. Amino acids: CASSPPRFGNEQFF.

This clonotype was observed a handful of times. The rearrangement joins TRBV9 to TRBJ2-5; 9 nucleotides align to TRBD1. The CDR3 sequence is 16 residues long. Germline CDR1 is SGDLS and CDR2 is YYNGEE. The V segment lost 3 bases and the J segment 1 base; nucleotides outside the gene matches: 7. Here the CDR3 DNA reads TGTGCCAGCAGCGCCGGGACAGGGTTGGGCCAAGAGACCCAGTACTTC. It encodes CASSAGTGLGQETQYF.

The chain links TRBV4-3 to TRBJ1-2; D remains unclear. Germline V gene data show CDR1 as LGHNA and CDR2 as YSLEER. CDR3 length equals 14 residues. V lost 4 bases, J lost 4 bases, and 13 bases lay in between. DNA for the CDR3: TGCGCCAGCAGCCCGTCCATTTCCAGCTATGGCTACACCTTC. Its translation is CASSPSISSYGYTF.

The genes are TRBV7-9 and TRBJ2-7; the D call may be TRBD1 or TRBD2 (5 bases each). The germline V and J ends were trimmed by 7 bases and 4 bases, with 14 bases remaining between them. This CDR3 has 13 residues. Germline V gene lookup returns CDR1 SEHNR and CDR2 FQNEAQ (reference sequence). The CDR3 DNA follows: TGTGCCAGCACCGGGGCCCCGCAATACGAGCAGTACGTC. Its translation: CASTGAPQYEQYV.

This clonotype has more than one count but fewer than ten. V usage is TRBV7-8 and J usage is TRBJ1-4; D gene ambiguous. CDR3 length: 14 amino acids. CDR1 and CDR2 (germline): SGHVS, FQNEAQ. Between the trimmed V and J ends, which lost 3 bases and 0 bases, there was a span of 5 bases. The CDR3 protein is CASSFQSTNEKLFF. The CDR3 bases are TGTGCCAGCAGCTTTCAATCAACTAATGAAAAACTGTTTTTT.

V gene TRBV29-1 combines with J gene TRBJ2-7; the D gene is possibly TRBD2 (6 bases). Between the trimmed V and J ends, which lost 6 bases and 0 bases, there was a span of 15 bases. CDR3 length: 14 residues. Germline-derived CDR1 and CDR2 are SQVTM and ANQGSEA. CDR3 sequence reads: CSVLGGWGSYEQYF. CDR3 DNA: TGCAGCGTCTTGGGGGGTTGGGGCTCCTACGAGCAGTACTTC.

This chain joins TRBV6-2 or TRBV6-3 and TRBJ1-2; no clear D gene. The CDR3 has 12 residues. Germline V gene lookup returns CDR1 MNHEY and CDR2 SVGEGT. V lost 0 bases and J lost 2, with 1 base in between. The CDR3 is CASSYSNYGYTF. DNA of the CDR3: TGTGCCAGCAGTTACTCGAACTATGGCTACACCTTC.

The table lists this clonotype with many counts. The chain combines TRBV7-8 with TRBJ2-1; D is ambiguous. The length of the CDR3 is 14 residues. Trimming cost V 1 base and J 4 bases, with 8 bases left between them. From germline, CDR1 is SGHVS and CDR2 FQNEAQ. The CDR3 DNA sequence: TGTGCCAGCAGCTTAGTTGGGGTTTACAATGAGCAGTTCTTC. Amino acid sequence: CASSLVGVYNEQFF.

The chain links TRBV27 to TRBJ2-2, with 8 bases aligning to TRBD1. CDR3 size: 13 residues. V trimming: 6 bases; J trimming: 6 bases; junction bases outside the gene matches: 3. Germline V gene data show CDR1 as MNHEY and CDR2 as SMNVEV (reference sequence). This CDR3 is CASRDRAAGELFF. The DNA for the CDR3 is TGTGCCAGCAGGGACAGGGCCGCCGGGGAGCTGTTTTTT.

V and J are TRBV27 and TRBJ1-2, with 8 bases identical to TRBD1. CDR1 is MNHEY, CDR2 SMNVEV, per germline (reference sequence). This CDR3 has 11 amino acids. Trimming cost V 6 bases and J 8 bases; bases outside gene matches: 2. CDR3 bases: TGTGCCAGCAGGGGGACAGGCGGCTACACCTTC. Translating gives CASRGTGGYTF.

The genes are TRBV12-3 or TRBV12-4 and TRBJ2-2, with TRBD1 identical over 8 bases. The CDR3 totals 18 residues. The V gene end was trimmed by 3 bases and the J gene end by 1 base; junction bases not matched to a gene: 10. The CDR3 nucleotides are TGTGCCAGCAGTTTTATCGTCCCGGACAGGGAGAACACCGGGGAGCTGTTTTTT. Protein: CASSFIVPDRENTGELFF.

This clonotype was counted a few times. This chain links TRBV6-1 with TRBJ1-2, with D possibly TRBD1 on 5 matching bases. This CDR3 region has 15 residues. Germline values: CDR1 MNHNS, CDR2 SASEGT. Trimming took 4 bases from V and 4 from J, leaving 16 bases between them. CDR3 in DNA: TGTGCCAGCAGTGGGGACTCCTCGGGGATCTATGGCTACACCTTC. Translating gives CASSGDSSGIYGYTF.

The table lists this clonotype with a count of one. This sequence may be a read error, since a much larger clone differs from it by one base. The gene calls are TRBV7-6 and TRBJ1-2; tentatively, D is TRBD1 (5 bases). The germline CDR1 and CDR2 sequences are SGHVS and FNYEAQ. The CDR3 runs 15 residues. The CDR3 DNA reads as TGTGTCAGCAGCCCCACAGGAGTACCGGGCTATGGCTACACCTTC. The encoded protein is CVSSPTGVPGYGYTF.

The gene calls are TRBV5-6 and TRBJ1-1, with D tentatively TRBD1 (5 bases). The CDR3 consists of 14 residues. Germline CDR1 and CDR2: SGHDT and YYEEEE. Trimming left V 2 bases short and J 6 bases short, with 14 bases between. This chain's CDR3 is CASSFGVGAAEAFF. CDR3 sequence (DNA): TGTGCCAGCAGCTTCGGTGTCGGGGCCGCTGAAGCTTTCTTT.

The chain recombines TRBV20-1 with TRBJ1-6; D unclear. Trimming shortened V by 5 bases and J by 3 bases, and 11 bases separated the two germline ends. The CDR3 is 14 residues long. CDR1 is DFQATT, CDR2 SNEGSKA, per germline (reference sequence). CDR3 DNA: TGCAGTGCTGGCGGTCGAAGCTATAATTCACCCCTCCACTTT. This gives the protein CSAGGRSYNSPLHF.

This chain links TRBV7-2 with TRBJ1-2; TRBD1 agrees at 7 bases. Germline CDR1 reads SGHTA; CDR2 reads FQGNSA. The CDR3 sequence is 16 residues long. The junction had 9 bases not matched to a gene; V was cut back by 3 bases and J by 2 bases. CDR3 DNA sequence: TGTGCCAGCAGCTTGCCCCGACAGGGAAGGAACTATGGCTACACCTTC. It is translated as CASSLPRQGRNYGYTF.

The CDR3 is CASSEGGSRYEKLFF. The CDR3 region has the DNA TGTGCCAGCAGTGAAGGCGGCAGCCGTTATGAAAAACTGTTTTTT. The gene calls are TRBV6-1 and TRBJ1-4; D ambiguous. Germline V gene data show CDR1 as MNHNS and CDR2 as SASEGT. The CDR3 is 15 amino acids. The germline V and J ends were trimmed by 1 base and 6 bases, with 12 bases remaining between them.

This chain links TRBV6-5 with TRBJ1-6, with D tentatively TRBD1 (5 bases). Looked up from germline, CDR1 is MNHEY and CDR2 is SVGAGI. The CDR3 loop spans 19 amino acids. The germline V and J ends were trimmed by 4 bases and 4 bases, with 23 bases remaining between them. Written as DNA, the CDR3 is TGTGCCAGCAGTTTTGATGGGGGTTTGGGGAGAGGATATAATTCACCCCTCCACTTT. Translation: CASSFDGGLGRGYNSPLHF.

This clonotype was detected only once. CDR3 protein: CASSGHTEAFF. The CDR3 nucleotides read TGTGCCAGCAGTGGGCACACTGAAGCTTTCTTT. The V and J genes are TRBV27 and TRBJ1-1, with D hard to call. V dropped 5 bases and J dropped 3 bases, with 4 bases sitting between them. The CDR3 runs to 11 residues. Germline V gives CDR1 MNHEY, CDR2 SMNVEV (reference sequence).

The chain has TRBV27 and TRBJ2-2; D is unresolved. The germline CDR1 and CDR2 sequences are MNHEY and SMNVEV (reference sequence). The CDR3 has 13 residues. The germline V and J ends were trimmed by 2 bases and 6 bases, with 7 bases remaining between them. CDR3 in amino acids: CASSLIRAGELFF. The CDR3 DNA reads TGTGCCAGCAGTTTAATTCGGGCCGGGGAGCTGTTTTTT.

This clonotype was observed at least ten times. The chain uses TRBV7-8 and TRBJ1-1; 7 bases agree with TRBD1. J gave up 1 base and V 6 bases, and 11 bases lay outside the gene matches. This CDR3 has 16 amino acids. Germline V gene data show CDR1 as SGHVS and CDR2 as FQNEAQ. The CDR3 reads CASSTTGWTGNTEAFF. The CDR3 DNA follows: TGTGCCAGCAGTACCACCGGGTGGACAGGGAACACTGAAGCTTTCTTT.

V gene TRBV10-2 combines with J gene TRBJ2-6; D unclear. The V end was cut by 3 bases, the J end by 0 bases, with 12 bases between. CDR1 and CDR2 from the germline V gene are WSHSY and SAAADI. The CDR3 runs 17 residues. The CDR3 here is CASSEEPRSSGANVLTF. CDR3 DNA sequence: TGCGCCAGCAGTGAAGAACCGCGGAGCTCTGGGGCCAACGTCCTGACTTTC.

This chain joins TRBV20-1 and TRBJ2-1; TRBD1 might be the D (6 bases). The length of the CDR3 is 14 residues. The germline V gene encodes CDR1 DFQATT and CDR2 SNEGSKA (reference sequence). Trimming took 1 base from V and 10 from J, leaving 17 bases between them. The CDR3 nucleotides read TGCAGTGCTAGAGGTTGGACAGCCGGCGACGAGCAGTTCTTC. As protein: CSARGWTAGDEQFF.